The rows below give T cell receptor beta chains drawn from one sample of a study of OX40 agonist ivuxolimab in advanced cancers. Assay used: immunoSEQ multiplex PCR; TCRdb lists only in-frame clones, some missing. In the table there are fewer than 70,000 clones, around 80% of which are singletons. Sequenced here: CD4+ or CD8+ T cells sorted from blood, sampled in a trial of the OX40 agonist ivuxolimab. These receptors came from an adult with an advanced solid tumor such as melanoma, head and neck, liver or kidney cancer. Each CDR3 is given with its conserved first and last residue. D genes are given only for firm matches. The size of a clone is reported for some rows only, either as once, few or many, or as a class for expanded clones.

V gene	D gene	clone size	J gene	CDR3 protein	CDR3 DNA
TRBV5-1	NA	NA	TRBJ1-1	CASSLGQYTEAFF	TGCGCCAGCAGCCTCGGACAGTACACTGAAGCTTTCTTT
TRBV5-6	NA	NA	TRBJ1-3	CASSLIAFGNTIYF	TGTGCCAGCAGCTTGATCGCCTTCGGAAACACCATATATTTT
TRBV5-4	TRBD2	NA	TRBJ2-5	CASSRGTSGAQETQYF	TGTGCCAGCAGCCGCGGGACTAGCGGAGCCCAAGAGACCCAGTACTTC
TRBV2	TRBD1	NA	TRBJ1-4	CASRRTPGGKLFF	TGTGCCAGCAGGAGGACTCCAGGGGGAAAACTGTTTTTT
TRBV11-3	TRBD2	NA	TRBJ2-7	CASSPRGAYEQYF	TGTGCCAGCAGCCCCCGGGGGGCCTACGAGCAGTACTTC
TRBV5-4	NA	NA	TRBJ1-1	CASSLVAGGVRGTEAFF	TGTGCCAGCAGCTTGGTGGCGGGGGGGGTGAGAGGCACTGAAGCTTTCTTT
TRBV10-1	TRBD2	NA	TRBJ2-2	CASKSSGKTGELFF	TGCGCCAGCAAGTCTAGCGGGAAGACCGGGGAGCTGTTTTTT
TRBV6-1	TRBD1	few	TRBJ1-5	CASQGQFSNQPQHF	TGTGCCAGCCAGGGACAGTTTAGCAATCAGCCCCAGCATTTT
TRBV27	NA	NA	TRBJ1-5	CASSSQTEDSNQPQHF	TGTGCCAGCAGTTCACAGACAGAAGATAGCAATCAGCCCCAGCATTTT
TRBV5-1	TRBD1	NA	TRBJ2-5	CASSPRDRGRVQETQYF	TGCGCCAGCAGCCCCCGGGACAGGGGGCGAGTTCAAGAGACCCAGTACTTC
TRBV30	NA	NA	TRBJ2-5	CASNQGPGTQYF	TGTGCCTCCAATCAGGGGCCGGGGACCCAGTACTTC
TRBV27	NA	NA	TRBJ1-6	CASSYTRGPSPLHF	TGTGCCAGCAGTTACACCCGGGGCCCATCACCCCTCCACTTT
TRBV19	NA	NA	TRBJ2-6	CASSGWANVLTF	TGTGCCAGTAGTGGCTGGGCCAACGTCCTGACTTTC
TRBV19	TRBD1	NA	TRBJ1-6	CASSPDRGRRMDLSNSPLHF	TGTGCCAGTAGTCCAGACAGGGGCCGGCGTATGGATTTGTCGAATTCACCCCTCCACTTT
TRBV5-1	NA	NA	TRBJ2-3	CASSPRSGSDTQYF	TGCGCCAGCAGCCCCCGCTCGGGCTCAGATACGCAGTATTTT
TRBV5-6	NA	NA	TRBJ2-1	CASSPWTDQGEQFF	TGTGCCAGCAGCCCTTGGACGGATCAGGGGGAGCAGTTCTTC
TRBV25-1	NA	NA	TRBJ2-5	CASQIGQETQYF	TGTGCCAGCCAAATAGGTCAGGAGACCCAGTACTTC
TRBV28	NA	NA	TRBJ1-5	CATAPSSQPQHF	TGTGCCACCGCCCCGTCGAGTCAGCCCCAGCATTTT
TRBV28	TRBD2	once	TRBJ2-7	CASSPGTRDEQYF	TGTGCCAGCAGTCCCGGGACTAGAGACGAGCAGTACTTC